Below, 28 T cell receptor beta chains from the same sample are listed, as sequenced in a study of blood T cell repertoires in COVID-19 (TCRdb year 2020). To prepare the library, the immunoSEQ multiplex PCR assay was applied. The table comes from immuneACCESS by way of TCRdb, which keeps in-frame sequences with V and J called. Part of the clones is missing from these tables; in studies checked, under half for an unresolved V gene and the rest for unknown reasons. Across this sample there are about 29,000 clones, with roughly 80% seen only once. The ten largest clones capture 7.5% to 8% of the sample. Sequencing was carried out using peripheral blood. The receptors were gathered from a woman between 70 and 85 years old with active or convalescent COVID-19.

This clone was observed a few times. The rearrangement joins TRBV27 to TRBJ1-6, with TRBD1 matching 8 bases. There are 14 residues in the CDR3. The V and J ends lost 2 bases and 7 bases, in that order; junction bases with no gene match: 1. Per germline, CDR1 MNHEY and CDR2 SMNVEV (reference sequence). CDR3: CASSLGTGNSPLHF. CDR3 coding DNA: TGTGCCAGCAGTTTAGGGACAGGCAATTCACCCCTCCACTTT.

J is TRBJ1-4 and V is TRBV11-2; D is perhaps TRBD1 (6 bases). Germline V lookup: CDR1 SGHAT, CDR2 FQNNGV. The length of the CDR3 is 14 residues. Deletions cut 9 bases from V and 0 bases from J, with 11 bases between. The CDR3 DNA reads as TGTGCCAGTGGACAGAGTACAACTAATGAAAAACTGTTTTTT. It translates to CASGQSTTNEKLFF.

This chain connects TRBV14 to TRBJ1-1; 8 bases line up with TRBD1. V was pared by 8 bases and J by 5 bases, with 7 bases of the junction left unmatched. Germline assignment: CDR1 SGHDN and CDR2 FVKESK. This CDR3 comprises 13 residues. The CDR3 nucleotides are TGTGCCAGCGCCGTAGACAGGGGAACTGAAGCTTTCTTT. Its protein product is CASAVDRGTEAFF.

This clone was recorded only once. For the CDR3, the DNA is TGCGCCAGCAGCCAAGCGACTCGACCAGCGGGAGACACCGGGGAGCTGTTTTTT. Amino acids: CASSQATRPAGDTGELFF. V and J are TRBV4-3 and TRBJ2-2, with 8 nucleotides matching TRBD2. V was clipped by 1 base and J by 3 bases; unmatched bases: 10. Germline-derived CDR1 and CDR2 are LGHNA and YSLEER. The CDR3 length is 18 residues.

J is TRBJ2-7 and V is TRBV10-3, with a weak D call TRBD1 (5 bases). This CDR3 contains 12 residues. V lost 6 bases and J 4 bases, leaving 10 bases between the germline ends. Germline V gene sequence: CDR1 ENHRY, CDR2 SYGVKD. As DNA, the CDR3 is TGTGCCATCAGGGGCAGGGAATACGAGCAGTACTTC. Its protein is CAIRGREYEQYF.

The gene calls are TRBV10-3 and TRBJ1-3, with a possible D match to TRBD1 (6 bases). This CDR3 region has 14 residues. CDR1 and CDR2 from the germline V gene are ENHRY and SYGVKD. V was trimmed by 7 bases and J by 2 bases, leaving 12 bases between them. The CDR3, as DNA: TGTGCCATCAACCAGGGGACGACTGGAAACACCATATATTTT. This sequence encodes CAINQGTTGNTIYF.

This clone was recorded a few times. The V call is TRBV3-1 (or the pseudogene TRBV3-2), the J call TRBJ1-6; D is undetermined. Trimming cost V 3 bases and J 9 bases, with 9 bases left between them. The CDR3 contains 13 residues. Germline-derived CDR1 and CDR2 are LGHDT and YNNKEL (reference sequence). The CDR3 DNA sequence: TGTGCCAGCAGCCAGCGGGTACGTTCACCCCTCCACTTT. It yields the protein CASSQRVRSPLHF.

The chain joins TRBV7-9 to TRBJ1-2; D may be TRBD1 (5 bases). Between the trimmed V and J ends, which lost 3 bases and 3 bases, there was a span of 11 bases. The germline V gene has CDR1 SEHNR and CDR2 FQNEAQ (reference sequence). The CDR3 is made up of 14 amino acids. Here the CDR3 reads CASSLTAPYYGYTF. The CDR3 nucleotides read TGTGCCAGCAGCTTGACAGCCCCCTACTATGGCTACACCTTC.

The genes are TRBV11-2 and TRBJ2-2; D possibly corresponds to TRBD2 (6 bases). The V gene's germline CDR1 is SGHAT and CDR2 FQNNGV. V lost 5 bases to trimming and J lost 2 bases, with 12 bases between them. CDR3 size: 15 residues. CDR3 nucleotides: TGTGCCAGCAGCGTGGGACTTCATAACACCGGGGAGCTGTTTTTT. Translation gives CASSVGLHNTGELFF.

The genes are TRBV30 and TRBJ2-1, with D hard to call. Trimming stripped 2 bases from V and 4 bases from J, with 9 bases between. CDR3 length: 13 residues. Germline values: CDR1 GTSNPN, CDR2 SVGIG (reference sequence). CDR3 residues: CAWSSQSYNEQFF. Here the CDR3 DNA reads TGTGCCTGGAGTTCGCAGTCTTACAATGAGCAGTTCTTC. The entire variable domain, with the rest obtained from reference TRBV30 and TRBJ2-1, is as follows: SQTIHQWPATLVQPVGSPLSLECTVEGTSNPNLYWYRQAAGRGLQLLFYSVGIGQISSEVPQNLSASRPQDRQFILSSKKLLLSDSGFYLCAWSSQSYNEQFFGPGTRLTVL.

V and J are TRBV6-6 and TRBJ2-1; no clear D. Trimming cost V 1 base and J 8 bases, with 6 bases left between them. This CDR3 spans 12 amino acids. Germline assignment: CDR1 MNHNY and CDR2 SVGAGI (reference sequence). The CDR3 sequence: CASSYWQDEQFF. In DNA, the CDR3 is TGTGCCAGCAGTTACTGGCAGGATGAGCAGTTCTTC.

The chain links TRBV6-6 to TRBJ1-5, with 12 bases fitting TRBD1. Germline assignment: CDR1 MNHNY and CDR2 SVGAGI (reference sequence). The CDR3 loop spans 15 amino acids. After removal of 11 bases from V and 4 bases from J, the junction contained 9 bases not matched to a gene. The CDR3 region is CASRGDRGPNQPQHF. The CDR3 DNA reads as TGTGCCTCCCGGGGGGACAGGGGGCCAAATCAGCCCCAGCATTTT.

V and J are TRBV9 and TRBJ1-3, with D possibly matching TRBD1 (6 bases). V lost 3 bases and J lost 3, with 16 bases in between. The CDR3 has 16 amino acids. The germline CDR1 and CDR2 sequences are SGDLS and YYNGEE. Here the CDR3 reads CASSADPRGFGNTIYF. The DNA of the CDR3 is TGTGCCAGCAGCGCCGACCCCAGGGGTTTTGGAAACACCATATATTTT.

The chain combines TRBV24-1 with TRBJ2-7, with D perhaps TRBD1 (5 bases). Trimming removed 2 bases from V and 6 bases from J, with 13 bases in between. Germline loops: CDR1 KGHDR, CDR2 SFDVKD. The CDR3 is 14 residues long. CDR3 amino acids: CATSDWTFPAEQYF. CDR3 DNA: TGTGCCACCAGTGATTGGACATTCCCAGCCGAGCAGTACTTC.

The V call is TRBV5-1, the J call TRBJ2-2; 9 nucleotides agree with TRBD2. This CDR3 region has 19 residues. Germline CDR1 is SGHRS and CDR2 is YFSETQ. V trimming: 0 bases; J trimming: 4 bases; junction bases outside the gene matches: 13. CDR3 nucleotide sequence: TGCGCCAGCAGCTTGGGAGGAGCGGGAGGCCGTCGAAGCACCGGGGAGCTGTTTTTT. It codes for CASSLGGAGGRRSTGELFF.

The genes are TRBV28 and TRBJ1-1, with TRBD1 matching 9 bases. CDR3 length: 15 amino acids. CDR1 is MDHEN and CDR2 is SYDVKM in the germline V gene. V lost 5 bases, J lost 1 base, and 5 bases stayed unmatched. Here the CDR3 DNA reads TGTGCCAGCAGTGCCTCGGGACAGGGGAACACTGAAGCTTTCTTT. This sequence encodes CASSASGQGNTEAFF.

This rearrangement joins TRBV5-5 to TRBJ2-1; 14 bases are shared with TRBD2. CDR1 and CDR2 (germline): SGHKS, YYEKEE (reference sequence). This CDR3 has 19 residues. Trimming at V came to 4 bases and at J to 4 bases, leaving 13 bases not matched to a gene. CDR3 bases: TGTGCCAGCAGCCGCGGACTAGCGGGGGGCACAATGGGGTACAATGAGCAGTTCTTC. Translated: CASSRGLAGGTMGYNEQFF.

This chain uses TRBV7-3 with TRBJ1-1; D not certain. The CDR3 covers 15 residues. Trimming shortened V by 1 base and J by 5 bases, and 14 bases separated the two germline ends. Germline V gene data show CDR1 as SGHTA and CDR2 as FQGTGA. CDR3 in DNA: TGTGCCAGCAGCTTAATCCCGGGGATGAGAACTGAAGCTTTCTTT. Amino acids: CASSLIPGMRTEAFF.

This chain connects TRBV5-1 to TRBJ2-1; 7 bases line up with TRBD2. CDR3 length: 14 residues. The ends lost 1 base at V and 3 bases at J; junction bases unmatched: 1. The germline V gene has CDR1 SGHRS and CDR2 YFSETQ. CDR3 DNA sequence: TGCGCCAGCAGCTTGAGCGGGAACTACAATGAGCAGTTCTTC. Translation: CASSLSGNYNEQFF.

The chain couples TRBV5-3 to TRBJ2-2; TRBD1 aligns across 11 bases. TRBV5-3 falls under the ORF class, with uncertain function. The trim removed 2 bases at V and 5 bases at J, leaving 14 bases unmatched. This CDR3 region has 19 residues. The CDR3 loop is CARSFVDRGPPEVTGELFF. For the CDR3, the DNA is TGTGCCAGAAGCTTCGTGGACAGGGGGCCTCCTGAGGTGACCGGGGAGCTGTTTTTT.

J is TRBJ1-5 and V is TRBV27, with TRBD1 as a possible D gene (5 bases). V lost 6 bases, J lost 1 base, and 10 bases lay in between. Germline CDR1 reads MNHEY; CDR2 reads SMNVEV (reference sequence). The CDR3 is made up of 14 amino acids. The CDR3 nucleotides read TGTGCCAGCAGGGGGCAAATCAGCAATCAGCCCCAGCATTTT. Translated, it gives CASRGQISNQPQHF.

The V and J genes are TRBV5-1 and TRBJ2-1; TRBD2 matches 10 bases. The CDR3 length is 15 residues. The trim removed 9 bases at V and 7 bases at J, leaving 13 bases unmatched. CDR1 SGHRS and CDR2 YFSETQ come from the germline V gene. The CDR3 loop reads CATKPGTSVRNEQFF. Written as DNA, the CDR3 is TGCGCCACCAAGCCCGGGACTAGCGTTAGGAATGAGCAGTTCTTC.

The rearrangement joins TRBV28 to TRBJ2-5; maybe TRBD1 (5 bases). Trimming took 7 bases from V and 3 from J, leaving 12 bases between them. Germline CDR1 MDHEN, CDR2 SYDVKM. The CDR3 is 13 residues long. CDR3 coding DNA: TGTGCCAGCACTAAGGGGTCCGAAGAGACCCAGTACTTC. It translates to CASTKGSEETQYF.

This chain links TRBV27 with TRBJ1-5; D perhaps matches TRBD1 (6 bases). CDR3 length equals 14 residues. Trimming pared 3 bases from V and 7 bases from J, leaving 13 bases between. Germline-derived CDR1 and CDR2 are MNHEY and SMNVEV (reference sequence). The CDR3 DNA sequence: TGTGCCAGCAGTTTCTCAGGGGCAGGGCAGCCCCAGCATTTT. This encodes CASSFSGAGQPQHF.

The chain recombines TRBV10-3 with TRBJ1-1; D call uncertain. V lost 4 bases and J 0 bases, leaving 18 bases between the germline ends. Germline V CDR1 and CDR2: ENHRY, SYGVKD. The CDR3 consists of 17 residues. CDR3: CAISGIVEGPMNTEAFF. Written as DNA, the CDR3 is TGTGCCATCAGTGGTATTGTGGAGGGCCCCATGAACACTGAAGCTTTCTTT.

Notes on this clone: At one end, the junction sequence differs from germline, possibly due to a read error. The rearrangement links TRBV7-7 to TRBJ2-5, with D possibly TRBD1 on 6 matching bases. Germline V lookup: CDR1 SSHAT, CDR2 FNYEAQ (reference sequence). This CDR3 spans 14 amino acids. Here the CDR3 reads CASSSDSNQETQYF. The CDR3 nucleotides read TGTGCTAGCAGCTCGGACAGCAACCAAGAGACCCAGTACTTC.

The CDR3 DNA reads as TGTGCCAGCAGCTTCTTGACAGGGATCGGGGAAGGCTATGGCTACACCTTC. Encoded protein: CASSFLTGIGEGYGYTF. The rearrangement links TRBV5-6 to TRBJ1-2; 7 nucleotides line up with TRBD1. The CDR3 is 17 amino acids. V was clipped by 2 bases and J by 4 bases; unmatched bases: 14. Germline-derived CDR1 and CDR2 are SGHDT and YYEEEE. The complete variable domain, with remaining parts taken from reference TRBV5-6 and TRBJ1-2, reads DAGVTQSPTHLIKTRGQQVTLRCSPKSGHDTVSWYQQALGQGPQFIFQYYEEEERQRGNFPDRFSGHQFPNYSSELNVNALLLGDSALYLCASSFLTGIGEGYGYTFGSGTRLTVV.

J is TRBJ2-7 and V is TRBV6-5; D not certain. Per germline, CDR1 MNHEY and CDR2 SVGAGI. The CDR3 has 15 residues. The ends were cut back, 4 bases at V and 2 bases at J, with 15 bases in the middle. The CDR3 coding sequence is TGTGCCAGCAGTTCCCCTGGGCAGACAACCTACGAGCAGTACTTC. It encodes CASSSPGQTTYEQYF.